What follows is one T cell receptor beta chain and its context. This clonotype has a handful of counts. There is no known antigen for this receptor. No much larger clone is present one base from it, and per-base qualities are unavailable. Cells that were CD4+CD25+CD127-/low were the ones isolated as Tregs. Tregs, naive and memory CD4+ T cells from tumor, blood and ipsilateral draining lymph nodes of a few breast cancer patients underwent full-length TCR alpha and beta sequencing. Ficoll density gradient centrifugation was used to isolate mononuclear cells from either lymph nodes or roughly 50 ml of peripheral blood. Sorted cell populations were confirmed by FACS to exceed 90% purity. Full-length TCR variable regions were amplified by 5' RACE PCR using constant-region reverse primers, and then by semi-nested PCR using Nested Universal Primer A. Using the ReliaPrep RNA Cell Miniprep System, total RNA was extracted, and the SMARTer RACE 5'/3' Kit was then used to reverse transcribe the RNA into 5'RACE-ready cDNA. An Illumina MiSeq was used to sequence the full-length TCR alpha and beta libraries, which had been barcoded with multiplex adaptors. The published analysis was carried out like this. For each of nine subset-tissue groups, sequencing data from the five patients were pooled, and the groups were compared by unsupervised clustering of TCR gene usage. The Morisita-Horn index was used to calculate repertoire similarity, with shared sequences weighted by how much each contributed to each repertoire. TCRdb reran the public reads through fastp at Q25 and MiXCR, keeping productive beta chains. Each record represents a unique CDR3 protein, reported with the most common genes and DNA among its rows. The V and J calls were determined by TCRdb, not by the authors. The sample table contains tens of thousands of distinct CDR3 sequences; only one count was recorded for 22% of them. Of the sample, approximately 4% is held by the ten largest clones.

This sample is drawn from a study (dated by TCRdb to 2014 to 2015). With regard to the full study: The study tested whether tumor-infiltrating Tregs in breast cancer are recruited from blood Tregs or converted in situ from other CD4+ T cell subsets. Here is what the overall study found, with its caveats: The larger-cohort validation was restricted to a single TCR beta V-J rearrangement rather than whole repertoires. The TCR alpha and beta sequences of tumor-infiltrating Tregs showed the greatest overlap with tumor naive CD4+ T cells, followed by blood naive CD4+ T cells. The TCR gene usage of tumor memory CD4+ T cells clustered together with blood and lymph node memory CD4+ cells and with lymph node naive CD4+ cells.

Looking up the germline V gene (reference sequence) yields CDR1 MNHEY and CDR2 SMNVEV. V is reduced by 4 bases and J by 6 bases, leaving a spacing of 13 bases between them. The CDR3 spans 14 residues, from the cysteine through the phenylalanine. Just CDR3 DNA is preserved here, 42 bases in frame from base 1. The rearrangement combines TRBV27 with TRBJ2-1; D gene: possibly TRBD2, on 6 matching bases. The specimen was Tregs sorted from blood. The receptor was isolated from a female donor with breast cancer. This receptor has the CDR3 CASSWRDSSNEQFF. The nucleotide sequence is given as TGTGCCAGCAGTTGGCGGGACTCTTCCAATGAGCAGTTCTTC.